This TCR beta chain was recovered during a study of blood T cell repertoires in COVID-19. Study context: T cells, B-cell-depleted T cells, or PBMCs provided the cDNA or gDNA that served as material.

Study processing details: The assay estimated nucleated cells by amplifying reference gene primers. TCRdb's copy holds only in-frame clones and misses some; the assay was immunoSEQ multiplex PCR. Clone size and the V and J calls come from that table; the DNA yielded D and trimming. Of roughly 570,000 clones listed, 70% to 90% are singletons. This CDR3 contains 14 residues. Germline CDR1 reads LNHDA; CDR2 reads SQIVND (reference sequence). Deletions cut 6 bases from V and 0 bases from J, with 11 bases between. The Seattle patients, enrolled during active infection, were followed longitudinally. The chain recombines TRBV19 with TRBJ1-1; the D gene is possibly TRBD1 (6 bases). The sequenced material came from peripheral blood. The sequence was collected from a woman between 45 and 65 years old with COVID-19, enrolled during active disease. CDR3 protein: CASRGTFMNTEAFF. The CDR3 coding sequence is TGTGCCAGTAGGGGGACATTTATGAACACTGAAGCTTTCTTT.